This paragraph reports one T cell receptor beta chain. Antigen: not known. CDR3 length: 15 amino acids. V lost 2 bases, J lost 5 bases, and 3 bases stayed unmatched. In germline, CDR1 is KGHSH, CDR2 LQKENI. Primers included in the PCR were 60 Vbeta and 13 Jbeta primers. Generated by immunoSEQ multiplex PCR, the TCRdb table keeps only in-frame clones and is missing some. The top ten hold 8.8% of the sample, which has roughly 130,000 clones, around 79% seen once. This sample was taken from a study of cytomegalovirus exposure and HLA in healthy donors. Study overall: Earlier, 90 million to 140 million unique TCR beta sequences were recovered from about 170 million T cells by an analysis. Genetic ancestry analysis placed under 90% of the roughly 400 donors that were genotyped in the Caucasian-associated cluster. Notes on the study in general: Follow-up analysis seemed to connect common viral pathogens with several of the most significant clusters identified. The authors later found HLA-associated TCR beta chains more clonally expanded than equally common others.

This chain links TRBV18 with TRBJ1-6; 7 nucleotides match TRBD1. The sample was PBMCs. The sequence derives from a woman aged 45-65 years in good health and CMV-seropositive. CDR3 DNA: TGTGCCAGCTCACCATCCACAGGGGATAATTCACCCCTCCACTTT. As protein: CASSPSTGDNSPLHF.